These 30 T cell receptor beta chains were all obtained from the same sample, sequenced in a study of cytomegalovirus exposure and HLA in healthy donors. PCR amplification relied on 60 Vbeta primers (plus 13 Jbeta primers). Only in-frame clones appear in the TCRdb table, and some are missing; sequencing was by immunoSEQ multiplex PCR. There are 65,000 to 80,000 clones in the sample, with approximately 4.2% held by the top ten. The sample consisted of PBMCs. These receptors originate from a man younger than 40 in good health and CMV-seronegative.

V is TRBV2 and J is TRBJ1-2; 8 bases map to TRBD1. The CDR3 loop spans 14 amino acids. Germline V gene sequence: CDR1 SNHLY, CDR2 FYNNEI. J lost 8 bases, V lost 3 bases, and 8 bases had no gene match. CDR3 amino acids: CASSDRDRGGGYTF. DNA for the CDR3: TGTGCCAGCAGTGACCGAGACAGGGGAGGCGGCTACACCTTC.

The CDR3 region has the DNA TGCGCCAGCAGCTTCGACAGTACTAGCACAGATACGCAGTATTTT. Encoded protein: CASSFDSTSTDTQYF. V usage is TRBV5-1 and J usage is TRBJ2-3; maybe TRBD1 (5 bases). Germline values: CDR1 SGHRS, CDR2 YFSETQ. The CDR3 length is 15 residues. Trimming pared 2 bases from V and 0 bases from J, leaving 10 bases between. The variable domain in full, completed from reference TRBV5-1 and TRBJ2-3, reads KAGVTQTPRYLIKTRGQQVTLSCSPISGHRSVSWYQQTPGQGLQFLFEYFSETQRNKGNFPGRFSGRQFSNSRSEMNVSTLELGDSALYLCASSFDSTSTDTQYFGPGTRLTVL.

This chain connects TRBV7-3 to TRBJ2-3; no clear D gene. V shed 0 bases and J shed 0 bases, with 10 bases lying between them. This CDR3 comprises 16 residues. Germline V gene sequence: CDR1 SGHTA, CDR2 FQGTGA. The DNA of the CDR3 is TGTGCCAGCAGCTTAACGAGCCAGACTAGCACAGATACGCAGTATTTT. It encodes CASSLTSQTSTDTQYF.

The chain has TRBV29-1 and TRBJ2-6; 11 bases line up with TRBD1. Germline lookup yields CDR1 SQVTM and CDR2 ANQGSEA. The CDR3 runs 16 residues. V lost 5 bases to trimming and J lost 3 bases; unmatched junction nucleotides: 6. The CDR3 region has the DNA TGCAGCGTTAGGGGACAGGGGGTCGGTGGGGCCAACGTCCTGACTTTC. Translation: CSVRGQGVGGANVLTF.

The chain combines TRBV5-1 with TRBJ2-3; 11 bases map to TRBD2. The CDR3 runs 16 residues. With 7 bases clipped from V and 4 bases from J, the junction kept 11 bases outside the gene matches. Germline loops: CDR1 SGHRS, CDR2 YFSETQ. CDR3 DNA: TGCGCCAGCGGCCGCGGGACTAGCGGACGTGCAGATACGCAGTATTTT. Protein: CASGRGTSGRADTQYF.

V is TRBV7-8 and J is TRBJ1-1; 8 bases match TRBD1. Germline CDR1 and CDR2: SGHVS and FQNEAQ. V gave up 1 base and J gave up 3 bases; unmatched junction bases: 19. The CDR3 extends over 20 amino acids. Here the CDR3 reads CASSLVAGGGRGPEDTEAFF. As DNA, the CDR3 is TGTGCCAGCAGCTTAGTGGCCGGAGGGGGCAGGGGGCCAGAGGACACTGAAGCTTTCTTT.

The V gene is TRBV28, the J gene TRBJ2-5; possible D gene TRBD1, 5 bases. Looked up from germline, CDR1 is MDHEN and CDR2 is SYDVKM. The CDR3 sequence is 12 residues long. V was trimmed by 5 bases and J by 5 bases, leaving 9 bases between them. The CDR3: CASSPYRETQYF. The CDR3 bases are TGTGCCAGCAGTCCTTACAGGGAGACCCAGTACTTC.

The rearrangement links TRBV7-6 to TRBJ2-3; D is ambiguous. The CDR3 contains 15 residues. Germline CDR1 reads SGHVS; CDR2 reads FNYEAQ. V was trimmed by 5 bases and J by 3 bases, leaving 15 bases between them. CDR3 protein: CASSPFWLRTDTQYF. Here the CDR3 DNA reads TGTGCCAGCAGCCCCTTTTGGTTACGGACAGATACGCAGTATTTT.

The J gene is TRBJ1-1, the V gene TRBV28; 8 nucleotides match TRBD1. The ends lost 1 base at V and 3 bases at J; junction bases unmatched: 4. CDR1 is MDHEN and CDR2 is SYDVKM in the germline V gene. This CDR3 has 15 amino acids. CDR3 in amino acids: CASSLFRRGHTEAFF. The DNA of the CDR3 is TGTGCCAGCAGTTTATTTCGCAGGGGGCACACTGAAGCTTTCTTT.

The chain employs TRBV19 and TRBJ2-7; D is perhaps TRBD2 (5 bases). CDR1 is LNHDA, CDR2 SQIVND, per germline (reference sequence). With 4 bases removed from V and 3 bases from J, the gap between germline ends came to 13 bases. The CDR3 is 14 amino acids. The CDR3 DNA follows: TGTGCCAGTAGTAGCCGTGACGAGGGCTACGAGCAGTACTTC. Translated, it gives CASSSRDEGYEQYF.

Here the CDR3 reads CASSFTPQGKTEAFF. The CDR3 DNA is TGTGCCAGTAGTTTCACTCCTCAGGGCAAAACTGAAGCTTTCTTT. The chain joins TRBV19 to TRBJ1-1; tentative D call: TRBD1 (5 bases). The CDR3 sequence is 15 residues long. V lost 5 bases and J lost 5, with 18 bases in between. CDR1 is LNHDA and CDR2 is SQIVND in the germline V gene (reference sequence).

This chain uses TRBV7-9 with TRBJ1-4, with D unresolved. There are 15 residues in the CDR3. V dropped 1 base and J dropped 4 bases, with 10 bases sitting between them. The germline CDR1 and CDR2 sequences are SEHNR and FQNEAQ (reference sequence). The CDR3 sequence is CASSLGRVVNEKLFF. In nucleotides, the CDR3 is TGTGCCAGCAGCTTAGGCCGGGTTGTTAATGAAAAACTGTTTTTT.

The chain has TRBV18 and TRBJ2-5, with 10 nucleotides matching TRBD2. The ends lost 1 base at V and 1 base at J; junction bases unmatched: 0. The CDR3 sequence is 15 residues long. Germline loops: CDR1 KGHSH, CDR2 LQKENI. Here the CDR3 DNA reads TGTGCCAGCTCACCACTAGCGGGGGGCCAAGAGACCCAGTACTTC. This codes for CASSPLAGGQETQYF.

The chain links TRBV6-1 to TRBJ1-6, with TRBD1 identical over 7 bases. The length of the CDR3 is 15 residues. V lost 4 bases, J lost 7 bases, and 7 bases stayed unmatched. Germline V lookup: CDR1 MNHNS, CDR2 SASEGT. The CDR3 DNA reads TGTGCCAGCAGTGGGGCGGCAGGGGGGAATTCACCCCTCCACTTT. Its protein product is CASSGAAGGNSPLHF.

The chain joins TRBV18 to TRBJ1-2, with a possible D match to TRBD1 (5 bases). Trimming pared 2 bases from V and 4 bases from J, leaving 14 bases between. The CDR3 runs to 15 residues. The germline V gene has CDR1 KGHSH and CDR2 LQKENI. The DNA for the CDR3 is TGTGCCAGCTCACCAGGGTTCGGAGGGACCTATGGCTACACCTTC. Its translation: CASSPGFGGTYGYTF.

The rearrangement links TRBV6-5 to TRBJ2-7, with 9 bases aligning to TRBD1. The germline gives CDR1 MNHEY, CDR2 SVGAGI. The length of the CDR3 is 15 residues. The V and J ends lost 2 bases and 4 bases, in that order; junction bases with no gene match: 6. The CDR3 nucleotides are TGTGCCAGCAGTTACACCCCGACAGGGGGTTACGAGCAGTACTTC. Encoded protein: CASSYTPTGGYEQYF.

V gene TRBV28 combines with J gene TRBJ1-2, with no clear D. CDR3 length: 12 residues. Trimming took off 5 bases at V and 2 bases at J, with 6 bases between the two ends. Germline loops: CDR1 MDHEN, CDR2 SYDVKM. The CDR3 region is CASSQQNYGYTF. For the CDR3, the DNA is TGTGCCAGCAGTCAACAGAACTATGGCTACACCTTC.

The V gene is TRBV6-5, the J gene TRBJ2-3; 9 bases match TRBD2. CDR1 and CDR2 from the germline V gene are MNHEY and SVGAGI. V lost 5 bases to trimming and J lost 1 base; unmatched junction nucleotides: 4. This CDR3 is built from 15 residues. The CDR3, as DNA: TGTGCCAGCAGTAAACGCGGGGGGGGCACAGATACGCAGTATTTT. Its protein is CASSKRGGGTDTQYF.

Considering frequency, this clone is medium-sized (0.01 to 0.1%). The chain combines TRBV13 with TRBJ2-1, with a tentative D call TRBD2 (6 bases). The V end was cut by 6 bases, the J end by 9 bases, with 24 bases between. The CDR3 is 16 amino acids. Germline V CDR1 and CDR2: PRHDT, FYEKMQ (reference sequence). DNA of the CDR3: TGTGCCAGCAGTACATTTTCGACGGGAGTCTTTAGTGAGCAGTTCTTC. Its protein is CASSTFSTGVFSEQFF.

CDR3 in amino acids: CASSFNSPPGGRGYGYTF. Here the CDR3 DNA reads TGTGCCAGCAGCTTCAATAGCCCACCAGGGGGACGCGGCTATGGCTACACCTTC. The chain is built from TRBV11-2 and TRBJ1-2, with 7 positions matching TRBD1. Germline values: CDR1 SGHAT, CDR2 FQNNGV. The CDR3 runs to 18 residues. After removal of 3 bases from V and 4 bases from J, the junction contained 17 bases not matched to a gene.

J is TRBJ1-2 and V is TRBV2; 7 bases map to TRBD1. The CDR3 loop spans 15 amino acids. V trimming: 4 bases; J trimming: 4 bases; junction bases outside the gene matches: 9. The germline V gene encodes CDR1 SNHLY and CDR2 FYNNEI. CDR3 amino acids: CASSGGDSLIYGYTF. For the CDR3, the DNA is TGTGCCAGCAGTGGCGGGGACAGCCTAATCTATGGCTACACCTTC.

The V gene is TRBV6-5, the J gene TRBJ2-5, with 8 bases lining up with TRBD1. The CDR3 runs 15 residues. The V segment lost 2 bases and the J segment 4 bases; nucleotides outside the gene matches: 6. CDR1 is MNHEY and CDR2 is SVGAGI in the germline V gene. CDR3 region: CASSYNPRGRETQYF. The CDR3 DNA reads TGTGCCAGCAGTTACAACCCCAGGGGGCGAGAGACCCAGTACTTC.

The chain is built from TRBV4-2 and TRBJ2-3, with 7 nucleotides matching TRBD2. V lost 0 bases, J lost 4 bases, and 10 bases stayed unmatched. The CDR3 length is 17 residues. Germline assignment: CDR1 LGHNA and CDR2 YNFKEQ. Here the CDR3 DNA reads TGTGCCAGCAGCCAAGAGAGGTCGGGGGGATTAGCAGATACGCAGTATTTT. This encodes CASSQERSGGLADTQYF.

This chain uses TRBV30 with TRBJ2-5; TRBD2 matches at 7 bases. The end of the DNA aligns better with TRBJ2-7, so the J call may be wrong. The CDR3 has 14 residues. Germline loops: CDR1 GTSNPN, CDR2 SVGIG (reference sequence). The CDR3 region has the DNA TGTGCCTGGAATACCCAAGCGGGACGGCGCGAGCAGTACTTC. Translating gives CAWNTQAGRREQYF.

For the CDR3, the DNA is TGTGCCAGCAGCTCGATCGGGAGGCCCAGCTCCTACGAGCAGTACTTC. As protein: CASSSIGRPSSYEQYF. The chain has TRBV7-9 and TRBJ2-7, with 7 bases aligning to TRBD2. The junction had 9 bases not matched to a gene; V was cut back by 4 bases and J by 0 bases. From germline, CDR1 is SEHNR and CDR2 FQNEAQ (reference sequence). The CDR3 has 16 amino acids.

The rearrangement uses TRBV19 and TRBJ1-6, with D perhaps matching TRBD1 (5 bases). The germline gives CDR1 LNHDA, CDR2 SQIVND (reference sequence). The CDR3 is 14 amino acids. Deletions cut 3 bases from V and 7 bases from J, with 10 bases between. In nucleotides, the CDR3 is TGTGCCAGTAGTATTCAGGGAACGAATTCACCCCTCCACTTT. It specifies CASSIQGTNSPLHF.

The CDR3 bases are TGTGCCAGCAGCTCGGGACAGGGGACTGGGGCCAACGTCCTGACTTTC. This codes for CASSSGQGTGANVLTF. The J gene is TRBJ2-6, the V gene TRBV11-3; TRBD1 matches 10 bases. The CDR3 has 16 residues. The V and J ends lost 4 bases and 2 bases, in that order; junction bases with no gene match: 2. Per germline, CDR1 SGHNT and CDR2 YENEEA.

The V and J genes are TRBV12-5 and TRBJ2-7, with D unclear. V was cut by 5 bases and J by 3 bases, with 8 bases left in between. This CDR3 has 12 residues. Germline assignment: CDR1 LGHNT and CDR2 FRNRAP. In DNA form, the CDR3 reads TGTGCTAGTGGTGCGATACTCTACGAGCAGTACTTC. Its translation is CASGAILYEQYF.

The gene calls are TRBV13 and TRBJ1-2; D perhaps matches TRBD1 (6 bases). CDR1 is PRHDT, CDR2 FYEKMQ, per germline (reference sequence). V lost 4 bases and J 5 bases, leaving 11 bases between the germline ends. This CDR3 spans 13 amino acids. CDR3 sequence (DNA): TGTGCCAGCAGCTCAGACAGGACATATGGCTACACCTTC. Protein: CASSSDRTYGYTF.

CDR3 residues: CAIYDRGRHGYTF. The CDR3 DNA sequence: TGTGCCATCTACGACAGGGGAAGGCATGGCTACACCTTC. The V call is TRBV19, the J call TRBJ1-2; 8 nucleotides match TRBD1. The V segment lost 10 bases and the J segment 6 bases; nucleotides outside the gene matches: 10. Looked up from germline, CDR1 is LNHDA and CDR2 is SQIVND (reference sequence). The CDR3 has 13 residues.